This T cell receptor (beta chain) was documented in a study of CD8 T cells in ankylosing spondylitis. Study-wide results and caveats: Characteristic of ankylosing spondylitis blood, it appeared, was a TCR beta motif comprising several highly homologous variants.

Each CDR3 protein is one row after TCRdb ran MiXCR on the 5' RACE reads. The sample yields about 39,000 distinct CDR3 sequences, 10% seen once. The CDR3 covers 14 residues. Germline-derived CDR1 and CDR2 are SNHLY and FYNNEI. V lost 3 bases and J 1 base, leaving 10 bases between the germline ends. This clonotype was detected a few times. The antigen is unknown. Sequenced: blood, either unsorted or a sorted T cell fraction (not recorded which). The V call is TRBV2, the J call TRBJ2-7; D is unresolved. This sequence originates from a male donor with ankylosing spondylitis or in good health (not recorded which). CDR3 sequence (DNA): TGTGCCAGCAGTGAGGCGTTTCGATCCTACGAGCAGTACTTC. As protein: CASSEAFRSYEQYF.